The sequence of this TCR beta chain was determined in a study of T cells in narcolepsy. Findings and caveats of the study: Autoreactive clone sequences were missing from some blood memory CD4+ repertoires.

As regards this clone: The antigen is not known.

Some clones are missing from TCRdb's copy, which holds only in-frame ones; the method was immunoSEQ multiplex PCR. The data hold some 30,000 clones, with 87% observed a single time. The sequence was collected from a human donor in good health. Sequencing was carried out using memory (CD45RA-) CD4+ T cells from blood.

The CDR3: CASSIASVPETQYF. The CDR3 nucleotides read TGTGCCAGTAGTATAGCCTCGGTTCCAGAGACCCAGTACTTC. The chain recombines TRBV19 with TRBJ2-5; D uncertain. CDR3 size: 14 residues. CDR1 is LNHDA, CDR2 SQIVND, per germline (reference sequence). Trimming took off 1 base at V and 4 bases at J, with 10 bases between the two ends.